The T cell receptor (beta chain) under discussion was sequenced for a study of shared clonotypes between healthy human individuals. Whole-study results and caveats: Genetic and exposure-history diversity was limited by the few donors. Four donors showed sharing of around 5.3% of naive CD4 clonotypes.

For this clone: What it binds is not known.

CDR3 length equals 16 residues. Trimming took 1 base from V and 9 from J; bases not matched to a gene: 8. Germline V gene data show CDR1 as SEHNR and CDR2 as FQNEAQ (reference sequence). Donors comprised only Caucasian adults living in Nashville, Tennessee. Original analysis: Filtering of immunoSEQ junctional sequences could not match full-length read filtering. Profiling relied on immunoSEQ multiplex PCR, and the TCRdb table lists in-frame clones only, not all of them. That table gives V, J and clone size, and the DNA gave D and trimming. The table lists over a million clones, 65% to 80% of them singletons.

Sequencing was carried out using memory CD4+ T cells sorted from blood. The subset denotes: CD45RA-negative fraction. This TCR came from a man younger than 35 in good health. J is TRBJ2-1 and V is TRBV7-9; 11 positions agree with TRBD2. CDR3 sequence (DNA): TGTGCCAGCAGCTTAGAACTAGCGGGGGCCCCGGGTGAGCAGTTCTTC. Protein product: CASSLELAGAPGEQFF.